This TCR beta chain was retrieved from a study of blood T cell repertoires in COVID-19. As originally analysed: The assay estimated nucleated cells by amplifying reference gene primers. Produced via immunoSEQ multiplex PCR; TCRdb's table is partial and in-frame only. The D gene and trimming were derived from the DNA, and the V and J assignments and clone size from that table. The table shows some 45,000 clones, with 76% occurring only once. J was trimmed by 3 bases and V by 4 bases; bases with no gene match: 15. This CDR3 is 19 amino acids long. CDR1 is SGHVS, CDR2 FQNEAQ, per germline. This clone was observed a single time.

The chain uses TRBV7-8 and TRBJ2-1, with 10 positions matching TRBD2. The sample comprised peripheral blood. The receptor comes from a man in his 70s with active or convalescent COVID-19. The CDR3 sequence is CASSWLSIGLAAIYNEQFF. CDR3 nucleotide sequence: TGTGCCAGCAGCTGGCTTTCCATCGGACTAGCGGCTATCTACAATGAGCAGTTCTTC. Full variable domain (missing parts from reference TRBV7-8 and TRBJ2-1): GAGVSQSPRYKVAKRGQDVALRCDPISGHVSLFWYQQALGQGPEFLTYFQNEAQLDKSGLPSDRFFAERPEGSVSTLKIQRTQQEDSAVYLCASSWLSIGLAAIYNEQFFGPGTRLTVL.